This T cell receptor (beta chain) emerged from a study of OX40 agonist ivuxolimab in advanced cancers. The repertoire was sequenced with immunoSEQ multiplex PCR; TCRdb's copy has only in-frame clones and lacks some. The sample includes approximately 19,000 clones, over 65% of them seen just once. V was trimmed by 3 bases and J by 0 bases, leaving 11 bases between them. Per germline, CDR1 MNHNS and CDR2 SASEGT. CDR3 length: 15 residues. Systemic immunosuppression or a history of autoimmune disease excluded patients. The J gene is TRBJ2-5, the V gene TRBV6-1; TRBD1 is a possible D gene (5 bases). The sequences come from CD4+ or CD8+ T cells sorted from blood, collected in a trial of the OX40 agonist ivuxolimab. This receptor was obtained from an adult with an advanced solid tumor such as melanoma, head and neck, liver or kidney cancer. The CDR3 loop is CASSDPTVYQETQYF. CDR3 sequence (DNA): TGTGCCAGCAGTGACCCGACAGTATACCAAGAGACCCAGTACTTC.